This T cell receptor (beta chain) was identified in a study of Ad26.COV2.S vaccination and SARS-CoV-2 variants. Study-wide results and caveats: After vaccination, reports described spike-specific CD8+ and CD4+ T cell responses as showing substantial breadth. Assessments of TCR breadth and depth may have underestimated the total T cell responses.

Germline V gene data show CDR1 as SGHRS and CDR2 as YFSETQ. The CDR3 sequence is 15 residues long. V gave up 3 bases and J gave up 0 bases; unmatched junction bases: 2. Documented treatment: around 19 received Ad26.COV2.S at low or high dose, single or two shots; five or six received placebo; per-sample allocation not given. Samples were taken on day 63 after the first vaccine or placebo injection. A note on this clone: Its specificity is unknown.

TCRdb's table, derived via immunoSEQ multiplex PCR, lists solely in-frame clones and lacks some. In the table there are around 340,000 clones, approximately 86% of which are singletons. This chain joins TRBV5-1 and TRBJ2-1; 8 bases align to TRBD2. This receptor was taken from a person aged 18-60 years who received the Ad26.COV2.S COVID-19 vaccine or a placebo. This specimen was peripheral blood, taken in a trial of Ad26.COV2.S vaccine versus placebo. CDR3 nucleotides: TGCGCCAGCAGCTCCGGGGGGGGCTCCTACAATGAGCAGTTCTTC. Translating it yields CASSSGGGSYNEQFF.